One sample yielded the 19 T cell receptor beta chains listed below, sequenced in a study of blood T cell repertoires in COVID-19. Profiled with immunoSEQ multiplex PCR; TCRdb holds only in-frame clones, not every one. The data contain 100,000 to 150,000 clones, around 81% of them singletons. Specimen: peripheral blood. The receptors were sampled from a man aged 35-49 years with active or convalescent COVID-19.

The chain combines TRBV14 with TRBJ2-4, with D maybe TRBD1 (5 bases). Germline CDR1 and CDR2: SGHDN and FVKESK. V was clipped by 1 base and J by 0 bases, with 25 bases between them. The CDR3 consists of 21 residues. CDR3 nucleotides: TGTGCCAGCAGCCAAGGCCATGTGGAGACAGTCTTTCTCTTAGCCAAAAACATTCAGTACTTC. Protein: CASSQGHVETVFLLAKNIQYF.

The chain combines TRBV4-3 with TRBJ2-7; 8 nucleotides line up with TRBD2. The CDR3 length is 15 residues. J gave up 4 bases and V 6 bases, and 11 bases lay outside the gene matches. Germline V gene sequence: CDR1 LGHNA, CDR2 YSLEER. The CDR3 DNA follows: TGCGCCAGCAGAAGGGGAGCGGGGGCCTTTTACGAGCAGTACTTC. Its translation: CASRRGAGAFYEQYF.

This clone appeared a single time. The rearrangement links TRBV19 to TRBJ1-3; D might be TRBD1 (6 bases). Trimming removed 3 bases from V and 0 bases from J, with 12 bases in between. The germline V gene has CDR1 LNHDA and CDR2 SQIVND (reference sequence). The length of the CDR3 is 16 residues. For the CDR3, the DNA is TGTGCCAGTAGTATTCAGGGGTCGACCTCTGGAAACACCATATATTTT. Translated: CASSIQGSTSGNTIYF.

The chain combines TRBV18 with TRBJ2-5, with D uncertain. Germline values: CDR1 KGHSH, CDR2 LQKENI. V lost 1 base and J 3 bases, leaving 9 bases between the germline ends. The CDR3 covers 14 residues. The CDR3 here is CASSPRRTEETQYF. The CDR3 bases are TGTGCCAGCTCACCACGTAGAACAGAAGAGACCCAGTACTTC.

This sequence joins TRBV12-3 or TRBV12-4 and TRBJ2-3; no clear D. CDR3 length equals 12 residues. V lost 1 base to trimming and J lost 7 bases, with 6 bases between them. The CDR3 bases are TGTGCCAGCAGTTTAGAGACAAATACGCAGTATTTT. This sequence encodes CASSLETNTQYF.

This clone was seen more than once but under ten times. The chain has TRBV6-1 and TRBJ1-6, with D perhaps matching TRBD1 (5 bases). CDR3 length equals 14 residues. Germline CDR1 and CDR2: MNHNS and SASEGT. V shed 3 bases and J shed 6 bases, with 9 bases lying between them. The DNA for the CDR3 is TGTGCCAGCAGTGAGAACAGGTCTAATTCACCCCTCCACTTT. Protein sequence: CASSENRSNSPLHF.

V gene TRBV6-2 or TRBV6-3 combines with J gene TRBJ2-1, with D unclear. This CDR3 is built from 12 residues. Germline loops: CDR1 MNHEY, CDR2 SVGEGT. V shed 6 bases and J shed 5 bases, with 8 bases lying between them. The CDR3 region is CASSFPDNEQFF. The CDR3 DNA is TGTGCCAGCAGCTTTCCCGACAATGAGCAGTTCTTC.

The J gene is TRBJ1-3, the V gene TRBV18; perhaps TRBD1 as D (5 bases). Trimming took 3 bases from V and 0 from J, leaving 12 bases between them. Per the germline V gene, CDR1 is KGHSH and CDR2 is LQKENI. This CDR3 comprises 16 residues. CDR3 nucleotides: TGTGCCAGCTCACCTGGGGCACCCGCCTCTGGAAACACCATATATTTT. Protein: CASSPGAPASGNTIYF.

This chain connects TRBV4-2 to TRBJ2-5; D not certain. This CDR3 is built from 16 residues. The germline V and J ends were trimmed by 1 base and 3 bases, with 15 bases remaining between them. The germline gives CDR1 LGHNA, CDR2 YNFKEQ. CDR3 residues: CASSQGLGSLEETQYF. The DNA of the CDR3 is TGTGCCAGCAGCCAAGGGTTGGGCTCGCTGGAAGAGACCCAGTACTTC.

The chain recombines TRBV24-1 with TRBJ2-1; 7 positions agree with TRBD2. V shed 3 bases, J shed 9 bases, and the junction held 10 bases outside the gene matches. The germline CDR1 and CDR2 sequences are KGHDR and SFDVKD. The CDR3 is 15 amino acids. The CDR3 region has the DNA TGTGCCACCAGTGATCGGACTAGTAGGGACGGTGAGCAGTTCTTC. This encodes CATSDRTSRDGEQFF.

The rearrangement joins TRBV2 to TRBJ1-6; 9 nucleotides align to TRBD1. CDR3 length: 14 residues. The ends lost 5 bases at V and 7 bases at J; junction bases unmatched: 3. In germline, CDR1 is SNHLY, CDR2 FYNNEI. CDR3 bases: TGTGCCAGCAGTTCGGGACAGGGCAATTCACCCCTCCACTTT. It encodes CASSSGQGNSPLHF.

This clone was detected only a few times. V gene TRBV7-2 combines with J gene TRBJ2-1; 12 nucleotides agree with TRBD2. From germline, CDR1 is SGHTA and CDR2 FQGNSA. The CDR3 length is 17 residues. V was pared by 5 bases and J by 0 bases, with 5 bases of the junction left unmatched. The CDR3 region is CASSPRTSGDSYNEQFF. The CDR3 coding sequence is TGTGCCAGCAGCCCCCGGACTAGCGGGGACTCCTACAATGAGCAGTTCTTC.

This clone was counted a single time. CDR3 bases: TGCGCCAGCAAGCTGGACACATCAAACTATGGCTACACCTTC. This translates into CASKLDTSNYGYTF. The gene calls are TRBV10-2 and TRBJ1-2, with a tentative D call TRBD1 (5 bases). The germline V gene encodes CDR1 WSHSY and CDR2 SAAADI. The CDR3 is 14 amino acids. V shed 7 bases and J shed 2 bases, with 14 bases lying between them.

Written as DNA, the CDR3 is TGTGCCAGCACCGCGGACAGTACGAACACCGGGGAGCTGTTTTTT. Translated, it gives CASTADSTNTGELFF. The chain recombines TRBV9 with TRBJ2-2; weak D call: TRBD1 (6 bases). The germline CDR1 and CDR2 sequences are SGDLS and YYNGEE. The CDR3 length is 15 residues. V lost 6 bases and J lost 0, with 12 bases in between.

The rearrangement uses TRBV6-1 and TRBJ1-6; D might be TRBD1 (6 bases). The germline V and J ends were trimmed by 1 base and 7 bases, with 11 bases remaining between them. CDR1 and CDR2 from the germline V gene are MNHNS and SASEGT. CDR3 length: 15 residues. The CDR3, as DNA: TGTGCCAGCAGTGAAGTCTGGGGGCGGAATTCACCCCTCCACTTT. It specifies CASSEVWGRNSPLHF.

The chain couples TRBV18 to TRBJ1-5, with D possibly TRBD1 on 6 matching bases. The germline CDR1 and CDR2 sequences are KGHSH and LQKENI. The CDR3 loop spans 13 amino acids. V was clipped by 2 bases and J by 11 bases, with 13 bases between them. In DNA form, the CDR3 reads TGTGCCAGCTCACCAGGGGGGGCGGAATCCCAGCATTTT. This encodes CASSPGGAESQHF. Together with reference TRBV18 and TRBJ1-5, the CDR3 gives the full variable domain: NAGVMQNPRHLVRRRGQEARLRCSPMKGHSHVYWYRQLPEEGLKFMVYLQKENIIDESGMPKERFSAEFPKEGPSILRIQQVVRGDSAAYFCASSPGGAESQHFGDGTRLSIL.

The chain combines TRBV10-1 with TRBJ2-5; 8 bases align to TRBD2. This CDR3 region has 14 residues. V lost 3 bases and J lost 5; bases outside the gene matches: 5. Per germline, CDR1 WNHNN and CDR2 SYGVQD (reference sequence). In nucleotides, the CDR3 is TGCGCCAGCAGTGACAGCGGGGGCTCGGAGACCCAGTACTTC. Encoded protein: CASSDSGGSETQYF.

This clone occurred a few times. This chain joins TRBV3-1 (or the pseudogene TRBV3-2) and TRBJ2-1; 8 bases are a match to TRBD2. CDR3 length equals 17 residues. The trim removed 0 bases at V and 5 bases at J, leaving 9 bases unmatched. CDR1 is LGHDT and CDR2 is YNNKEL in the germline V gene (reference sequence). The CDR3 DNA is TGTGCCAGCAGCCAAGAAGGGGGACTAGGGAAGAACAATGAGCAGTTCTTC. This gives the protein CASSQEGGLGKNNEQFF.

This sequence joins TRBV6-5 and TRBJ1-2; unclear D gene. V was shortened by 7 bases and J by 4 bases, with 10 bases between the two germline ends. Looked up from germline, CDR1 is MNHEY and CDR2 is SVGAGI. This CDR3 has 12 residues. As DNA, the CDR3 is TGTGCCAGCACCGACGAGGGCTATGGCTACACCTTC. Protein sequence: CASTDEGYGYTF.